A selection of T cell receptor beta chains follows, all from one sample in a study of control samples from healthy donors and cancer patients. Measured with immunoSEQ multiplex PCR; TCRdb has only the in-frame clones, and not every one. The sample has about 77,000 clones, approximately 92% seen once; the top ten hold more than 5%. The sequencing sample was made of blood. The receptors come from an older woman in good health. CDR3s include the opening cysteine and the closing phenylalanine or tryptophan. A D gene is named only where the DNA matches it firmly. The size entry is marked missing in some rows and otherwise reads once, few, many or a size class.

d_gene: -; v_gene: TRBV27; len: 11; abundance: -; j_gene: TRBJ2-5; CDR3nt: TGTGCCAGCAGGGGATGGGAGACCCAGTACTTC; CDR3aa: CASRGWETQYF
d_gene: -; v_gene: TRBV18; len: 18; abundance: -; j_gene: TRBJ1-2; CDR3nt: TGTGCCAGCTCCGCCACACCTCCCCCCACTAGGAGAAACTATGGCTACACCTTC; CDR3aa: CASSATPPPTRRNYGYTF
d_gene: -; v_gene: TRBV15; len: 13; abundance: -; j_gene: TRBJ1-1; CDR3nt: TGTGCCACCAGCGGATTCGACAGGACTGAAGCTTTCTTT; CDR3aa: CATSGFDRTEAFF
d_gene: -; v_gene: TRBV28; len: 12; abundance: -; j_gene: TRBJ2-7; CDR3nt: TGTGCCAGCAGTCTGGAGAGGTACGAGCAGTACTTC; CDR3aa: CASSLERYEQYF
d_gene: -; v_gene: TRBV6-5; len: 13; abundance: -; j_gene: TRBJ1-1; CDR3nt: TGTGCCAGCAGAACGGCCCGAACTACTGAAGCTTTCTTT; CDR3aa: CASRTARTTEAFF
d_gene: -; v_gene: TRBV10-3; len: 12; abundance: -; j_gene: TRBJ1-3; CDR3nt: TGTGCCACTGGGGGCTCTGGAAACACCATATATTTT; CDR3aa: CATGGSGNTIYF
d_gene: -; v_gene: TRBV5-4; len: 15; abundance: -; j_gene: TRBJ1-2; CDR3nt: TGTGCCAGCAGCTACGATATCGATCCCGCGCGGGGCTACACCTTC; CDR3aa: CASSYDIDPARGYTF
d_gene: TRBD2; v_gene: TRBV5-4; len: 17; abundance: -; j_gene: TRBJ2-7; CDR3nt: TGTGCCAGCAGCACGGGACTAGCGGGCTTGTCACCCTACGAGCAGTACTTC; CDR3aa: CASSTGLAGLSPYEQYF
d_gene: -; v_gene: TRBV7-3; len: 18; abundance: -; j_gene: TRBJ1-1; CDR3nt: TGTGCCAGCAGCTTATTACCCATAGACAGCACCGGGAGCGCTGAAGCTTTCTTT; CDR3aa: CASSLLPIDSTGSAEAFF
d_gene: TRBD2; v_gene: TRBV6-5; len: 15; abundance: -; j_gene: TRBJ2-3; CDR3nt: TGTGCCAGCAGTCGAGTCAGCGGGAGGACAGATACGCAGTATTTT; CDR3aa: CASSRVSGRTDTQYF
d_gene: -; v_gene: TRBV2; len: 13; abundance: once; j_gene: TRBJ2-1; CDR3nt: TGTGCCAGCAGTGAGATACCCCCCGATGAGCAGTTCTTC; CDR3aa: CASSEIPPDEQFF
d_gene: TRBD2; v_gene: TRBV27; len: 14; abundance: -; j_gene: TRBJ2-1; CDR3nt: TGTGCCAGCAGAGGACTAGCGGGAGAGCGGGAGCAGTTCTTC; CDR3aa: CASRGLAGEREQFF
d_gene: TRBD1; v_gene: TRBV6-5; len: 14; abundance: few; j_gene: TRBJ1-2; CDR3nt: TGTGCCAGCAGGGAGGGACAGGGGGTTCGGGGCTACACCTTC; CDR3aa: CASREGQGVRGYTF
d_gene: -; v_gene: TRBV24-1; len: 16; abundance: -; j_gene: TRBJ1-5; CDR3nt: TGTGCCACCAGTGAGGGCCAGGGTCCCAGCAATCAGCCCCAGCATTTT; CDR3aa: CATSEGQGPSNQPQHF
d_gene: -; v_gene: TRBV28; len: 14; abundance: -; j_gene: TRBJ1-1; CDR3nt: TGTGCCAGCAGTTTTGGGGGGCCATACACTGAAGCTTTCTTT; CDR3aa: CASSFGGPYTEAFF
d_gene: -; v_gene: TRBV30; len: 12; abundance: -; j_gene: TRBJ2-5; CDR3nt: TGTGCCTGGAGCCCCTGGGGGGAGACCCAGTACTTC; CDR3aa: CAWSPWGETQYF
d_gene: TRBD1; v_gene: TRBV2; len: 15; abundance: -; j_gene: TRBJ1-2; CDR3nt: TGTGCCAGCAGTGAAGCGGGTCAGGGGGCCTATGGCTACACCTTC; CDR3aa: CASSEAGQGAYGYTF
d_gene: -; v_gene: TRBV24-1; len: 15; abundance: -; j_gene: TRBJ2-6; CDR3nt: TGTGCCACCAGTGATTTCTCCGCTGGGGCCAACGTCCTGACTTTC; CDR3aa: CATSDFSAGANVLTF
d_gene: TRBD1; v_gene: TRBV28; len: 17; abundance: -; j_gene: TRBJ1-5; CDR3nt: TGTGCCAGCAGTTCCCTTAGGACAGGGGGCGCGAGGCAGCCCCAGCATTTT; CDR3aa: CASSSLRTGGARQPQHF
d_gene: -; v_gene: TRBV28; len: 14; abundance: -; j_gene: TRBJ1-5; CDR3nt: TGTGCCAGCAGTTTGGCCAGGGGCGGGGAGCCCCAGCATTTT; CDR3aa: CASSLARGGEPQHF
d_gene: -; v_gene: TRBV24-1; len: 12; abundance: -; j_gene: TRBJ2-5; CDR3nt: TGTGCCATCCAGGGGTTGGCGGAGACCCAGTACTTC; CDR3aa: CAIQGLAETQYF
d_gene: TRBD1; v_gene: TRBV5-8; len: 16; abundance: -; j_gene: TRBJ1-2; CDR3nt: TGTGCCAGCAGCTTGGATTTCGGCGCAGGGGGCGGCGGCTACACCTTC; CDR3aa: CASSLDFGAGGGGYTF
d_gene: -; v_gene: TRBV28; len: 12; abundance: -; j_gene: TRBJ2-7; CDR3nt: TGTGCCAGCAGTCTTCCTGGGTACGAGCAGTACTTC; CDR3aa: CASSLPGYEQYF
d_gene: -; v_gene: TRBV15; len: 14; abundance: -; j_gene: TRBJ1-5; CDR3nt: TGTGCCACCAGCAGAGACAGGGTCCGTCAGCCCCAGCATTTT; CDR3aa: CATSRDRVRQPQHF
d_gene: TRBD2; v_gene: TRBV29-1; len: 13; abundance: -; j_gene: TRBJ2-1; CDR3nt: TGCAGCGTTGTGACTAGCGGCTGGAATGAGCAGTTCTTC; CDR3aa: CSVVTSGWNEQFF
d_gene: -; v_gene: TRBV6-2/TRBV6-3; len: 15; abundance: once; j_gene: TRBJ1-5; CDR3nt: TGTGCCAGCAGTTACACGGGTTATAGCAATCAGCCCCAGCATTTT; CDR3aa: CASSYTGYSNQPQHF
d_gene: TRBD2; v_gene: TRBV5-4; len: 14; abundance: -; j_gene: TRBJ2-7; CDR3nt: TGTGCCAGCCAAACTACTAGCGGGAGTGGCGAGCAGTACTTC; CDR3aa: CASQTTSGSGEQYF
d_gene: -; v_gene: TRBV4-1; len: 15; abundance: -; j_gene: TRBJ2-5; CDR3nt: TGCGCCAGCAGCCGCCAGGGTGAGGGTCCAGAGACCCAGTACTTC; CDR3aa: CASSRQGEGPETQYF
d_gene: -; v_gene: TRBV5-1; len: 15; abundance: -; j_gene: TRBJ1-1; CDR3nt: TGCGCCAGCAGCTCACTAGGGGCGGGGGCGAATGAAGCTTTCTTT; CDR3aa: CASSSLGAGANEAFF
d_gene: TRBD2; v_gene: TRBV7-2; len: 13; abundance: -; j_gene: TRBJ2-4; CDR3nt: TGTGCCAGCAGCTGGGGGGGTAAAGACATTCAGTACTTC; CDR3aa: CASSWGGKDIQYF
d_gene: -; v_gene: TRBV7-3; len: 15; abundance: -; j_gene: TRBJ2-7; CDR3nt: TGTGCCAGCAGTTTAACCCCTGGGGACTCCTACGAGCAGTACTTC; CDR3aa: CASSLTPGDSYEQYF
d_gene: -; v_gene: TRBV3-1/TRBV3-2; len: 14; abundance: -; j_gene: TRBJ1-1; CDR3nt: TGTGCCAGCAGCCGCGGGCCGGGGAACACTGAAGCTTTCTTT; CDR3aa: CASSRGPGNTEAFF
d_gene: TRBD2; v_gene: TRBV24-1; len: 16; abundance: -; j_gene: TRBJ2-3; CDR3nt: TGTGCCACCAGTCCCCATCCCGCGGGAGCGGTAGATACGCAGTATTTT; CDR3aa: CATSPHPAGAVDTQYF
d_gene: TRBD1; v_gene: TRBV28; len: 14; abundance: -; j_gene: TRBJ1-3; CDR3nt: TGTGCCAGCAGTTTGGACAGGGGGGGAAACACCATATATTTT; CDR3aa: CASSLDRGGNTIYF
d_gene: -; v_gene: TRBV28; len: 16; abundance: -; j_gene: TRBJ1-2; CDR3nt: TGTGCCAGCAGTTTAGGGGGGACATCATCTAACTATGGCTACACCTTC; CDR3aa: CASSLGGTSSNYGYTF
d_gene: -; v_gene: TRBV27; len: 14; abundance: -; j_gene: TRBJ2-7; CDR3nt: TGTGCCAGCAGTCGGGACACAGAAACCTACGAGCAGTACTTC; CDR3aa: CASSRDTETYEQYF
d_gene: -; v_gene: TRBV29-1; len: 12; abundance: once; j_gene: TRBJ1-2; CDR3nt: TGCAGCGTCGGACAGTTAAACTATGGCTACACCTTC; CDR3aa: CSVGQLNYGYTF
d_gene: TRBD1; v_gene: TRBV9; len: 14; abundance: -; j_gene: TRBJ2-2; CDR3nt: TGTGCCAGCAGCTTACGGACAGGGGCCGGGGAGCTGTTTTTT; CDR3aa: CASSLRTGAGELFF
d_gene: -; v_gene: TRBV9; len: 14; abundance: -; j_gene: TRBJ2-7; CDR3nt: TGTGCCAGCAGCGTAGAGGGGCAGGGCTACGAGCAGTACTTC; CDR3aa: CASSVEGQGYEQYF
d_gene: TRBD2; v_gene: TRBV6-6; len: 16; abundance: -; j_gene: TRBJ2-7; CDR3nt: TGTGCCAGCAGAGAAACCGGGACTAGCGGGAGGTACGAGCAGTACTTC; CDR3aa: CASRETGTSGRYEQYF
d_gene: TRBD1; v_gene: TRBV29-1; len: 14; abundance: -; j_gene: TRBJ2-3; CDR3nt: TGCAGCGCAGAACCAGGACAGGAGAGAGATACGCAGTATTTT; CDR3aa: CSAEPGQERDTQYF
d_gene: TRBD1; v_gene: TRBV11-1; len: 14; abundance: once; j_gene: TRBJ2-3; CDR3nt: TGTGCCAGCAACCGACAGGGGGCGCAAGATACGCAGTATTTT; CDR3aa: CASNRQGAQDTQYF
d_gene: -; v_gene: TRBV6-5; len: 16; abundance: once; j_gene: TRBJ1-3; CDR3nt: TGTGCCAGCAGTTACTGGGGAGGGGGGTCTGGAAACACCATATATTTT; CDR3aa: CASSYWGGGSGNTIYF